This T cell receptor (beta chain) came from a study of identical twins. Template switching (which added a universal primer site) was used, and cDNA carried unique molecular identifiers. TCRdb re-called the 5' RACE reads with MiXCR, one entry per CDR3 protein. Among roughly 350,000 distinct CDR3 sequences listed, roughly 10% were seen once. This clonotype was observed a handful of times. The specimen sequenced was naive T cells sorted from blood. The clonotype originates from a woman aged 45-65 years in good health.

The CDR3 sequence is CASSQGTSEYNEQFF. Here the CDR3 DNA reads TGTGCCAGCAGCCAAGGGACTAGCGAGTACAATGAGCAGTTCTTC. This chain links TRBV3-1 with TRBJ2-1, with TRBD2 matching 9 bases. The CDR3 loop spans 15 amino acids. The ends lost 1 base at V and 4 bases at J; junction bases unmatched: 2. CDR1 and CDR2 from the germline V gene are LGHDT and YNNKEL (reference sequence).